The rows below give T cell receptor beta chains drawn from one sample of a study of T cell changes during pregnancy in multiple sclerosis. Clones were read by immunoSEQ multiplex PCR, and TCRdb kept only the in-frame ones, dropping some. The sample yields about 73,000 clones, roughly 88% seen once. Source: peripheral blood, taken after pregnancy. The source is a female donor in good health, enrolled as a control in a pregnancy study. Each CDR3 is given with its conserved first and last residue. The D gene is left open where the match is weak. Clone size is stated in some rows and not others, as once, few, many or a class when expanded.

TRBJ2-2 | - | - | TRBV29-1 | CSVNLGGGELFF | TGCAGCGTGAACCTGGGAGGCGGGGAGCTGTTTTTT
TRBJ2-1 | - | TRBD2 | TRBV7-8 | CASSLERESSYNEQFF | TGTGCCAGCAGCTTGGAGCGGGAGTCCTCTTACAATGAGCAGTTCTTC
TRBJ2-1 | - | - | TRBV10-1 | CASSEGRILGASYNEQFF | TGCGCCAGCAGTGAGGGACGGATCTTGGGGGCTAGTTACAATGAGCAGTTCTTC
TRBJ1-2 | - | TRBD1 | TRBV5-5 | CASSPTGSKLHTF | TGTGCCAGCTCCCCGACAGGGTCTAAGCTTCACACCTTC
TRBJ1-1 | - | TRBD1 | TRBV19 | CATSGQGNTEAFF | TGTGCCACCTCGGGACAGGGGAACACTGAAGCTTTCTTT
TRBJ2-3 | - | TRBD1 | TRBV4-3 | CASSHTGGFTDTQYF | TGCGCCAGCAGCCATACAGGGGGTTTCACAGATACGCAGTATTTT
TRBJ2-1 | - | TRBD2 | TRBV10-1 | CASSPFGGGGYNEQFF | TGCGCCAGCAGTCCGTTTGGCGGGGGGGGATACAATGAGCAGTTCTTC
TRBJ1-1 | - | TRBD1 | TRBV5-1 | CASSWTRPYRGSTEAFF | TGCGCCAGCAGCTGGACCCGCCCATACAGGGGGTCAACTGAAGCTTTCTTT
TRBJ2-1 | - | - | TRBV19 | CASSTTGLTMRFF | TGTGCCAGTAGTACCACGGGACTCACCATGCGGTTCTTC
TRBJ1-2 | - | - | TRBV6-6 | CASSPGTYGYTF | TGTGCCAGCAGTCCAGGGACTTATGGCTACACCTTC
TRBJ1-1 | - | - | TRBV6-5 | CASSYGRQTHTEAFF | TGTGCCAGCAGTTATGGGCGACAGACACACACTGAAGCTTTCTTT
TRBJ1-1 | - | TRBD1 | TRBV6-1 | CASSDFRGQTEAFF | TGTGCCAGCAGTGATTTCAGGGGGCAGACTGAAGCTTTCTTT
TRBJ2-7 | once | - | TRBV30 | CAWARGGRPEQYF | TGTGCCTGGGCCCGGGGAGGTAGGCCCGAGCAGTACTTC
TRBJ2-7 | - | TRBD2 | TRBV4-3 | CASSQVASGGGEQYF | TGCGCCAGCAGCCAAGTGGCTAGCGGGGGCGGCGAGCAGTACTTC
TRBJ2-7 | - | - | TRBV2 | CASSDQGYEQYF | TGTGCCAGCAGTGATCAGGGCTACGAGCAGTACTTC
TRBJ2-5 | - | - | TRBV9 | CASSITGSHQETQYF | TGTGCCAGCAGCATTACCGGGAGCCACCAAGAGACCCAGTACTTC
TRBJ1-3 | once | - | TRBV9 | CASSLLGPPGNTIYF | TGTGCCAGCAGCCTTCTGGGCCCCCCTGGAAACACCATATATTTT
TRBJ1-3 | once | TRBD1 | TRBV7-9 | CASSSGKPDRRTGNTIYF | TGTGCCAGCAGCTCAGGAAAACCGGACAGGAGGACTGGAAACACCATATATTTT
TRBJ1-4 | - | - | TRBV30 | CAWGAANEKLFF | TGTGCCTGGGGGGCGGCTAATGAAAAACTGTTTTTT
TRBJ2-3 | - | TRBD2 | TRBV29-1 | CSVEQAGWVDTQYF | TGCAGCGTTGAACAAGCGGGGTGGGTAGATACGCAGTATTTT
TRBJ2-1 | - | TRBD2 | TRBV4-1 | CASSQEGRGAYNEQFF | TGCGCCAGCAGCCAAGAGGGGCGGGGGGCCTACAATGAGCAGTTCTTC
TRBJ2-5 | few | - | TRBV6-5 | CASSNAGLSETQYF | TGTGCCAGCAGTAACGCAGGGTTATCAGAGACCCAGTACTTC
TRBJ2-2 | - | TRBD2 | TRBV19 | CASTVAGVLGELFF | TGTGCCAGTACGGTAGCGGGGGTTCTCGGGGAGCTGTTTTTT
TRBJ1-1 | once | - | TRBV19 | CASSIQGPNTEAFF | TGTGCCAGTAGTATACAGGGGCCAAACACTGAAGCTTTCTTT
TRBJ2-2 | - | TRBD2 | TRBV5-4 | CASSPPGLAGTGELFF | TGTGCCAGCAGCCCACCGGGACTAGCGGGAACCGGGGAGCTGTTTTTT
TRBJ1-2 | once | - | TRBV6-5 | CASRQAGGATYGYTF | TGTGCCAGCAGACAGGCCGGGGGGGCTACCTATGGCTACACCTTC
TRBJ2-1 | - | TRBD2 | TRBV5-8 | CASSLTSAVSYNEQFF | TGTGCCAGCAGCTTGACTAGCGCGGTCTCCTACAATGAGCAGTTCTTC
TRBJ1-3 | - | TRBD1 | TRBV2 | CARTPPGGDSGNTIYF | TGTGCCAGAACCCCCCCTGGAGGGGACAGTGGAAACACCATATATTTT
TRBJ2-2 | - | TRBD2 | TRBV9 | CASSVSSGEGTGELFF | TGTGCCAGCAGCGTATCTAGCGGGGAGGGCACCGGGGAGCTGTTTTTT
TRBJ2-1 | - | - | TRBV27 | CASSRSWSSYNEQFF | TGTGCCAGCAGTCGGAGCTGGAGCTCCTACAATGAGCAGTTCTTC
TRBJ2-7 | - | TRBD2 | TRBV6-6 | CASSTRENSYEQYF | TGTGCCAGCAGTACGCGGGAGAACTCCTACGAGCAGTACTTC
TRBJ1-5 | - | TRBD1 | TRBV30 | CAWTGGAGQPQHF | TGTGCCTGGACAGGGGGCGCGGGTCAGCCCCAGCATTTT
TRBJ1-1 | - | - | TRBV7-8 | CASSLIVSRGAEAFF | TGTGCCAGCAGCTTAATTGTGTCCCGGGGGGCTGAAGCTTTCTTT
TRBJ1-6 | - | TRBD1 | TRBV7-2 | CASSLAGGNSPLHF | TGTGCCAGCAGCTTGGCAGGGGGGAATTCTCCCCTCCACTTT
TRBJ2-7 | once | TRBD1 | TRBV4-3 | CASSQDVGQDSYEQYF | TGCGCCAGCAGCCAAGATGTGGGACAGGACTCCTACGAGCAGTACTTC
TRBJ2-3 | - | TRBD2 | TRBV27 | CASSPLAGGFWDTQYF | TGTGCCAGCAGTCCCCTGGCGGGAGGGTTTTGGGATACGCAGTATTTT
TRBJ2-7 | - | TRBD1 | TRBV7-8 | CASSLRGQGPVTYEQYF | TGTGCCAGCAGCTTGAGAGGACAGGGGCCAGTAACCTACGAGCAGTACTTC
TRBJ2-2 | - | TRBD2 | TRBV5-4 | CASSAGLALGGDTGELFF | TGTGCCAGCAGCGCAGGACTAGCGCTAGGGGGGGACACCGGGGAGCTGTTTTTT
TRBJ1-3 | - | - | TRBV2 | CASSARGSGNTIYF | TGTGCCAGCAGTGCCCGGGGCTCTGGAAACACCATATATTTT
TRBJ2-5 | - | - | TRBV2 | CASSWTVQETQYF | TGTGCCAGCAGCTGGACAGTCCAAGAGACCCAGTACTTC
TRBJ1-1 | - | - | TRBV29-1 | CSVEGGGTEAFF | TGCAGCGTTGAGGGCGGAGGAACTGAAGCTTTCTTT
TRBJ1-2 | - | - | TRBV6-1 | CASSGTVGGQDYGYTF | TGTGCCAGCAGTGGTACCGTAGGAGGCCAGGACTATGGCTACACCTTC